The rows below give T cell receptor beta chains drawn from one sample of a study of cytomegalovirus exposure and HLA in healthy donors. Data came from immunoSEQ multiplex PCR; TCRdb stores just in-frame clones and leaves some out. The data contain 150,000 or so clones, approximately 73% of them singletons. The sample consisted of PBMCs. The source is a woman aged 18-29 years in good health and CMV-seronegative. The CDR3 runs from the conserved cysteine through the conserved F or W. The D gene is left open where the match is weak. Clone size is shown for a subset of rows, as once, few, many or a class of expanded clone.

size: .
D: TRBD2
V: TRBV14
J: TRBJ2-2
DNA: TGTGCCAGCAGCCAAGATCAGGCTAGCGGGAGGTTCGGGGAGCTGTTTTTT
CDR3: CASSQDQASGRFGELFF

size: .
D: .
V: TRBV13
J: TRBJ1-3
DNA: TGTGCCAGCAGCCCCCAATCGGCGGGGAGGAGAAACACCATATATTTT
CDR3: CASSPQSAGRRNTIYF

size: .
D: TRBD2
V: TRBV18
J: TRBJ2-5
DNA: TGTGCCAGCTCACCATCCTGGCGGGGGAAAGAGACCCAGTACTTC
CDR3: CASSPSWRGKETQYF

size: .
D: TRBD2
V: TRBV9
J: TRBJ2-3
DNA: TGTGCCAGCAGCATACTAGCGGGGTACTCAACGGATACGCAGTATTTT
CDR3: CASSILAGYSTDTQYF

size: .
D: .
V: TRBV28
J: TRBJ1-1
DNA: TGTGCCAGCAGTGAGGCCGGGAGCGACAGCCTAGACACTGAAGCTTTCTTT
CDR3: CASSEAGSDSLDTEAFF

size: .
D: .
V: TRBV11-2
J: TRBJ1-2
DNA: TGTGCCAGCAGCTCAATCAGGGGTATGGGCTATGGCTACACCTTC
CDR3: CASSSIRGMGYGYTF

size: .
D: .
V: TRBV21-1
J: TRBJ1-1
DNA: TGTGCCAGCGGAGGGGCTGACACTGAAGCTTTCTTT
CDR3: CASGGADTEAFF

size: .
D: TRBD1
V: TRBV5-4
J: TRBJ1-2
DNA: TGTGCCAGCAGCCGGAACAGGGGGCCGGATGGCTACACCTTC
CDR3: CASSRNRGPDGYTF

size: .
D: .
V: TRBV30
J: TRBJ1-3
DNA: TGTGCCTGGAGTGAAGACAGTTACGGAAACACCATATATTTT
CDR3: CAWSEDSYGNTIYF

size: .
D: .
V: TRBV19
J: TRBJ1-2
DNA: TGTGCTATTCGAGGGTCCTATGGCTACACCTTC
CDR3: CAIRGSYGYTF

size: few
D: TRBD1
V: TRBV5-5
J: TRBJ1-3
DNA: TGTGCCAGCAGCAGACAGGGGTCTGGAAACACCATATATTTT
CDR3: CASSRQGSGNTIYF

size: .
D: .
V: TRBV7-8
J: TRBJ2-5
DNA: TGTGCCAGCAGTAAGACAGGTGGGGGAAAGGAGACCCAGTACTTC
CDR3: CASSKTGGGKETQYF

size: .
D: .
V: TRBV30
J: TRBJ2-1
DNA: TGTGCCTGGAGTGTAGCGGATGAGCAGTTCTTC
CDR3: CAWSVADEQFF

size: few
D: TRBD1
V: TRBV7-3
J: TRBJ2-3
DNA: TGTGCCAGCAGCTCCCGGACAGGGAACACAGATACGCAGTATTTT
CDR3: CASSSRTGNTDTQYF

size: .
D: .
V: TRBV18
J: TRBJ2-1
DNA: TGTGCCAGCTCACCATTCACGCGGAGCTCCTACAATGAGCAGTTCTTC
CDR3: CASSPFTRSSYNEQFF

size: .
D: .
V: TRBV7-2
J: TRBJ2-7
DNA: TGTGCCAGCAGTTTCGCCACCTCCTACGAGCAGTACTTC
CDR3: CASSFATSYEQYF

size: .
D: .
V: TRBV18
J: TRBJ2-3
DNA: TGTGCCAGCTCATTGGGGGCTAGCACAGATACGCAGTATTTT
CDR3: CASSLGASTDTQYF

size: .
D: .
V: TRBV28
J: TRBJ1-1
DNA: TGTGCCAGCGAAACGGGTTCTGAAGCTTTCTTT
CDR3: CASETGSEAFF

size: few
D: TRBD2
V: TRBV7-2
J: TRBJ2-1
DNA: TGTGCCAGCAGCCCCACTAGCGGGAGGTCCTACAATGAGCAGTTCTTC
CDR3: CASSPTSGRSYNEQFF

size: .
D: .
V: TRBV7-6
J: TRBJ2-1
DNA: TGTGCCAGCAGATTCCAGGGTGAGCAGTTCTTC
CDR3: CASRFQGEQFF

size: .
D: .
V: TRBV13
J: TRBJ1-2
DNA: TGTGCCAGCAGCTTACGGGGGGCGCAGGACTATGGCTACACCTTC
CDR3: CASSLRGAQDYGYTF

size: few
D: .
V: TRBV18
J: TRBJ2-5
DNA: TGTGCCAGCTCAGAGAGGATTGACGAGACCCAGTACTTC
CDR3: CASSERIDETQYF

size: .
D: .
V: TRBV7-2
J: TRBJ2-7
DNA: TGTGCCAGCAGCTTACGTCAGGGAGGAGAGCAGTACTTC
CDR3: CASSLRQGGEQYF

size: .
D: TRBD2
V: TRBV4-1
J: TRBJ2-5
DNA: TGCGCCAGCAGCCAAGGGACTAGCGGGGGGCCTGAGACCCAGTACTTC
CDR3: CASSQGTSGGPETQYF

size: .
D: TRBD2
V: TRBV5-1
J: TRBJ2-4
DNA: TGCGCCAGCAGCTTGGTCGCGGGGGGGGAAAACATTCAGTACTTC
CDR3: CASSLVAGGENIQYF

size: .
D: .
V: TRBV27
J: TRBJ2-6
DNA: TGTGCCAGCAGTTACTTTACCGGGACTTCTGGGGCCAACGTCCTGACTTTC
CDR3: CASSYFTGTSGANVLTF

size: once
D: .
V: TRBV19
J: TRBJ1-1
DNA: TGTGCCAGTAGTGTCGGACACCTTGCGAACACTGAAGCTTTCTTT
CDR3: CASSVGHLANTEAFF

size: .
D: .
V: TRBV19
J: TRBJ2-3
DNA: TGTGCCAGTAGTATGAGTCTAGTGGGGCCAGATACGCAGTATTTT
CDR3: CASSMSLVGPDTQYF

size: .
D: TRBD2
V: TRBV6-5
J: TRBJ2-7
DNA: TGTGCCAGCAGTTCCGGTCGGGGGGGGCTATACGAGCAGTACTTC
CDR3: CASSSGRGGLYEQYF

size: .
D: .
V: TRBV5-4
J: TRBJ2-2
DNA: TGTGCCAGCAGCTTGGAGGGCCAGGGGGGCACCGGGGAGCTGTTTTTT
CDR3: CASSLEGQGGTGELFF

size: .
D: TRBD2
V: TRBV9
J: TRBJ2-3
DNA: TGTGCCAGCAGCACCGGGACTAGCGGGACAACAGATACGCAGTATTTT
CDR3: CASSTGTSGTTDTQYF

size: .
D: TRBD1
V: TRBV18
J: TRBJ2-3
DNA: TGTGCCAGCTCACCAAGGGCAGGACAGGGAGAGAAGGGCACAGATACGCAGTATTTT
CDR3: CASSPRAGQGEKGTDTQYF

size: .
D: TRBD2
V: TRBV4-2
J: TRBJ2-1
DNA: TGTGCCAGCAGCCAAGATAGCGGGGGGGCCAATGAGCAGTTCTTC
CDR3: CASSQDSGGANEQFF

size: .
D: TRBD2
V: TRBV5-6
J: TRBJ2-1
DNA: TGTGCCAGCAGCCTGAGAGGGGGACTAGCGGGAGCGCAGCAGTTCTTC
CDR3: CASSLRGGLAGAQQFF

size: few
D: TRBD2
V: TRBV6-6
J: TRBJ2-1
DNA: TGTGCCAGCAGTTACTCGTCAGCGGGAACCGACAATGAGCAGTTCTTC
CDR3: CASSYSSAGTDNEQFF

size: .
D: TRBD1
V: TRBV14
J: TRBJ1-2
DNA: TGTGCCAGCAGCCAAGCGCACAGGGGGCTCTATTTCAGGGACTATGGCTACACCTTC
CDR3: CASSQAHRGLYFRDYGYTF

size: .
D: .
V: TRBV6-1
J: TRBJ2-7
DNA: TGTGCCAGCAGTGAATCCGACCCGACAGGATCGCAGTACTTC
CDR3: CASSESDPTGSQYF

size: .
D: .
V: TRBV5-1
J: TRBJ1-2
DNA: TGCGCCAGCAGCTTGTTAGACGGAGAGTACTATGGCTACACCTTC
CDR3: CASSLLDGEYYGYTF

size: .
D: TRBD2
V: TRBV11-3
J: TRBJ2-2
DNA: TGTGCCAGCAGCCATCTAGCGGGGGCCACCGGGGAGCTGTTTTTT
CDR3: CASSHLAGATGELFF

size: .
D: TRBD2
V: TRBV6-5
J: TRBJ2-1
DNA: TGTGCCAGTAGGAGGGGGACGGGACTAGCCTATGAGCAGTTCTTC
CDR3: CASRRGTGLAYEQFF

size: .
D: .
V: TRBV28
J: TRBJ2-6
DNA: TGTGCCAGCAGTTTAGGTTACTCTGGGGCCAACGGCCTGACTTTC
CDR3: CASSLGYSGANGLTF

size: .
D: TRBD1
V: TRBV19
J: TRBJ1-3
DNA: TGTGCCAGTAGACCATCAAAGGACAGGGTCTCTGGAAACACCATATATTTT
CDR3: CASRPSKDRVSGNTIYF

size: few
D: .
V: TRBV5-4
J: TRBJ1-1
DNA: TGTGCCAGCAGCTCCAGGGGCACTGAAGCTTTCTTT
CDR3: CASSSRGTEAFF

size: .
D: .
V: TRBV20-1
J: TRBJ1-2
DNA: TGCAGTGCTACAGCTAACTATGGCTACACCTTC
CDR3: CSATANYGYTF

size: few
D: TRBD2
V: TRBV6-1
J: TRBJ2-1
DNA: TGTGCCAGCAGTGAACTAGCGGGAGGCTACAATGAGCAGTTCTTC
CDR3: CASSELAGGYNEQFF

size: few
D: .
V: TRBV6-5
J: TRBJ1-2
DNA: TGTGCCAGCAGTAAGACAGCCGTCGGCTATGGCTACACCTTC
CDR3: CASSKTAVGYGYTF

size: .
D: .
V: TRBV5-1
J: TRBJ2-3
DNA: TGCGCCAGCACTTTAGCGGATAGCACAGATACGCAGTATTTT
CDR3: CASTLADSTDTQYF

size: few
D: .
V: TRBV4-3
J: TRBJ1-3
DNA: TGCGCCAGCAGCCAACTCTACACCATATATTTT
CDR3: CASSQLYTIYF

size: .
D: .
V: TRBV4-3
J: TRBJ1-2
DNA: TGCGCCAGCAGTCAGGCTGGGGCAGAAGGTGGCTACACCTTC
CDR3: CASSQAGAEGGYTF

size: once
D: TRBD1
V: TRBV4-2
J: TRBJ1-1
DNA: TGTGCCAGCAGCTTCGGGACAGGGAACGCTGAAGCTTTCTTT
CDR3: CASSFGTGNAEAFF

size: .
D: .
V: TRBV9
J: TRBJ2-1
DNA: TGTGCCAGCAGTGTAATATCTAGCTCCTACAATGAGCAGTTCTTC
CDR3: CASSVISSSYNEQFF

size: .
D: .
V: TRBV11-3
J: TRBJ2-2
DNA: TGTGCCAGCAGCTCACGGGAGCGGAACACCGGGGAGCTGTTTTTT
CDR3: CASSSRERNTGELFF

size: .
D: .
V: TRBV5-6
J: TRBJ2-7
DNA: TGTGCCAGCAGCGCGGGACAGTACTACGAGCAGTACTTC
CDR3: CASSAGQYYEQYF

size: few
D: .
V: TRBV13
J: TRBJ2-7
DNA: TGTGCCAGCAGCACTTGGGACTCCCCTTTCGAGCAGTACTTC
CDR3: CASSTWDSPFEQYF

size: few
D: TRBD1
V: TRBV2
J: TRBJ1-3
DNA: TGTGCCAGCAGTGAAAGGGGGCAAGGAAACACCATATATTTT
CDR3: CASSERGQGNTIYF

size: .
D: .
V: TRBV30
J: TRBJ1-1
DNA: TGTGCCTGGAGCCCGCCCCCCGGACAGCTCCCGAACACTGAAGCTTTCTTT
CDR3: CAWSPPPGQLPNTEAFF

size: .
D: TRBD2
V: TRBV9
J: TRBJ2-7
DNA: TGTGCCAGCAGCCCCTCCGGGGGGAGGTACGAGCAGTACTTC
CDR3: CASSPSGGRYEQYF

size: .
D: .
V: TRBV21-1
J: TRBJ2-3
DNA: TGTGCCAGCAGCAGACCGGGATCCCTGTCGGGCACAGATACGCAGTATTTT
CDR3: CASSRPGSLSGTDTQYF

size: .
D: .
V: TRBV11-3
J: TRBJ2-6
DNA: TGTGCCAGCAGCAGAGGGGGCGGTCGGGGGACTAGCTCTGGGGCCAACGTCCTGACTTTC
CDR3: CASSRGGGRGTSSGANVLTF